The T cell receptor (beta chain) under discussion was sequenced for a study of T cell responses to AZD1222 COVID-19 vaccine. Profiling relied on immunoSEQ multiplex PCR, and the TCRdb table lists in-frame clones only, not all of them. The table has fewer than 120,000 clones, around 90% seen once. Germline CDR1 is MNHEY and CDR2 is SVGAGI. This CDR3 is built from 15 residues. Trimming stripped 7 bases from V and 0 bases from J, with 15 bases between. Concerning this clone itself: The antigen is undetermined.

Study outcomes and limitations: White British donors predominated, females outnumbered males, and clonal diversity was possibly underestimated.

The rearrangement uses TRBV6-5 and TRBJ1-1; the D is unclear. This specimen was peripheral blood, taken on day 0 of AZD1222 vaccination. This clonotype was sampled from an adult in good health. The CDR3 loop is CASKGTALLNTEAFF. The DNA of the CDR3 is TGTGCCAGCAAGGGTACAGCTCTTCTGAACACTGAAGCTTTCTTT.